The present T cell receptor (beta chain) was sequenced within a study of beta chain features in type 1 diabetes. Reverse transcription of all isolated RNA meant that expressed TCRB transcripts were sequenced. Produced via immunoSEQ multiplex PCR; TCRdb's table is partial and in-frame only. The profile shows approximately 300,000 clones, 9.5% to 12% of them singletons. CDR1 and CDR2 (germline): SQVTM, ANQGSEA. This CDR3 comprises 12 residues. Only a few counts were recorded for this clone. This TCR derives from a woman under 40 in good health. Sequencing was carried out using naive CD4+ T cells from blood. The chain is built from TRBV29-1 and TRBJ1-3, with D possibly TRBD1 on 6 matching bases. DNA for the CDR3: TGCACCGTCTGGGGGCCTGGAAACACCATATATTTT. As protein: CTVWGPGNTIYF. Based on the CDR3 plus reference TRBV29-1 and TRBJ1-3, the full variable domain is SAVISQKPSRDICQRGTSLTIQCQVDSQVTMMFWYRQQPGQSLTLIATANQGSEATYESGFVIDKFPISRPNLTFSTLTVSNMSPEDSSIYLCTVWGPGNTIYFGEGSWLTVV.